The 16 T cell receptor beta chains below were found in one sample sequenced in a study of blood T cell repertoires in COVID-19. Profiled with immunoSEQ multiplex PCR; TCRdb holds only in-frame clones, not every one. The repertoire holds 250,000 or so clones, with 86% as singletons. What was sequenced was PBMCs or T cells enriched from blood (not recorded which). These receptor sequences come from a woman in her forties or fifties who had recovered from COVID-19.

About this clone itself: The same CDR3 can be traced to other DNA sequences in this sample. The chain joins TRBV5-1 to TRBJ1-1; TRBD1 might be the D (6 bases). V lost 0 bases to trimming and J lost 5 bases, with 8 bases between them. CDR3 length equals 13 residues. Germline CDR1 and CDR2: SGHRS and YFSETQ. The CDR3, as DNA: TGCGCCAGCAGCTTGGACAGGGTGACTGAAGCTTTCTTT. Residues: CASSLDRVTEAFF. Drawing the rest from reference TRBV5-1 and TRBJ1-1, the complete variable domain is KAGVTQTPRYLIKTRGQQVTLSCSPISGHRSVSWYQQTPGQGLQFLFEYFSETQRNKGNFPGRFSGRQFSNSRSEMNVSTLELGDSALYLCASSLDRVTEAFFGQGTRLTVV.

The chain carries TRBV4-3 and TRBJ1-1, with D hard to call. Trimming stripped 5 bases from V and 8 bases from J, with 15 bases between. CDR1 is LGHNA and CDR2 is YSLEER in the germline V gene. The CDR3 contains 13 residues. The CDR3 sequence is CASSSPAGTEAFF. The CDR3 DNA is TGCGCCAGCAGCTCGCCCGCGGGTACCGAAGCTTTCTTT.

The V and J genes are TRBV2 and TRBJ2-3; 10 bases agree with TRBD1. The CDR3 sequence is 13 residues long. The ends lost 5 bases at V and 5 bases at J; junction bases unmatched: 1. Germline assignment: CDR1 SNHLY and CDR2 FYNNEI. CDR3 nucleotide sequence: TGTGCCAGCAGTTGGGACAGGGGAGATACGCAGTATTTT. It specifies CASSWDRGDTQYF.

This chain uses TRBV6-5 with TRBJ1-5; D remains unclear. With 8 bases removed from V and 3 bases from J, the gap between germline ends came to 17 bases. The CDR3 has 15 residues. CDR1 is MNHEY and CDR2 is SVGAGI in the germline V gene. The CDR3 DNA is TGTGCCAGCCGACGGGCGGGGAGCTCCAATCAGCCCCAGCATTTT. Its translation is CASRRAGSSNQPQHF.

This chain joins TRBV30 and TRBJ2-1, with TRBD1 identical over 8 bases. J was trimmed by 9 bases and V by 1 base; bases with no gene match: 5. The CDR3 has 13 amino acids. CDR1 is GTSNPN and CDR2 is SVGIG in the germline V gene (reference sequence). The CDR3: CAWSATGVTEQFF. In nucleotides, the CDR3 is TGTGCCTGGAGTGCGACAGGGGTGACTGAGCAGTTCTTC.

The chain carries TRBV7-2 and TRBJ1-1; D is unclear. CDR3 length: 15 amino acids. The germline gives CDR1 SGHTA, CDR2 FQGNSA. Trimming removed 1 base at V and 1 base at J, with 10 bases between. This CDR3 reads CASSLVGSQNTEAFF. CDR3 sequence (DNA): TGTGCCAGCAGCTTAGTTGGCAGTCAGAACACTGAAGCTTTCTTT.

V usage is TRBV27 and J usage is TRBJ2-3, with D tentatively TRBD2 (6 bases). Germline-derived CDR1 and CDR2 are MNHEY and SMNVEV (reference sequence). This CDR3 contains 15 residues. Trimming pared 5 bases from V and 3 bases from J, leaving 15 bases between. The DNA of the CDR3 is TGTGCCAGCAGTAAAACGGGAGTGACGACAGATACGCAGTATTTT. Amino acids: CASSKTGVTTDTQYF.

This chain links TRBV20-1 with TRBJ2-5; possibly TRBD1 for D (5 bases). Per the germline V gene, CDR1 is DFQATT and CDR2 is SNEGSKA (reference sequence). The CDR3 contains 11 residues. With 1 base removed from V and 9 bases from J, the gap between germline ends came to 9 bases. In DNA, the CDR3 is TGCAGTGCTAGAGCAGGGTCGGCCCAGTACTTC. Protein product: CSARAGSAQYF.

The gene calls are TRBV4-1 and TRBJ2-3; D is perhaps TRBD2 (6 bases). The CDR3 extends over 14 amino acids. Trimming took 6 bases from V and 6 from J, leaving 16 bases between them. CDR1 is MGHRA and CDR2 is YSYEKL in the germline V gene. CDR3 sequence reads: CASRPGLVADTQYF. DNA of the CDR3: TGCGCCAGCAGACCGGGACTCGTGGCGGATACGCAGTATTTT.

V is TRBV7-2 and J is TRBJ2-3; TRBD1 aligns across 10 bases. CDR1 and CDR2 (germline): SGHTA, FQGNSA. The CDR3 spans 15 residues. The junction had 5 bases not matched to a gene; V was cut back by 4 bases and J by 4 bases. The CDR3 sequence is CASSSRQGAADTQYF. For the CDR3, the DNA is TGTGCCAGCAGCTCGAGACAGGGGGCAGCAGATACGCAGTATTTT.

This sequence joins TRBV4-3 and TRBJ2-2; 8 nucleotides agree with TRBD2. Germline CDR1 is LGHNA and CDR2 is YSLEER. The CDR3 sequence is 17 residues long. With 1 base clipped from V and 3 bases from J, the junction kept 7 bases outside the gene matches. This CDR3 reads CASSQGSSGRDTGELFF. The CDR3 region has the DNA TGCGCCAGCAGCCAAGGGTCCAGCGGGAGAGACACCGGGGAGCTGTTTTTT.

The CDR3 DNA reads as TGTGCCAGCAGGGAGCGGGTAGGGGAGACCCAGTACTTC. As protein: CASRERVGETQYF. The V call is TRBV7-2, the J call TRBJ2-5; D is perhaps TRBD2 (6 bases). This CDR3 region has 13 residues. Germline values: CDR1 SGHTA, CDR2 FQGNSA. The V end was cut by 6 bases, the J end by 5 bases, with 13 bases between.

The chain couples TRBV28 to TRBJ1-1; 7 positions match TRBD1. The CDR3 loop spans 13 amino acids. The ends lost 4 bases at V and 9 bases at J; junction bases unmatched: 8. In germline, CDR1 is MDHEN, CDR2 SYDVKM. As DNA, the CDR3 is TGTGCCAGCAGTTCACCGGGACAGAAGAAAGCTTTCTTT. It translates to CASSSPGQKKAFF.

This clone was counted between two and nine times. The chain combines TRBV19 with TRBJ1-6, with 10 positions matching TRBD1. Germline CDR1 is LNHDA and CDR2 is SQIVND (reference sequence). This CDR3 has 14 residues. Losses at the gene ends were 5 bases for V and 8 bases for J; bases not matched to a gene: 3. CDR3 bases: TGTGCCAGTAGTGGACAGGGGGATCATTCACCCCTCCACTTT. Amino acids: CASSGQGDHSPLHF. Looking up the rest from reference TRBV19 and TRBJ1-6 gives the full variable domain: DGGITQSPKYLFRKEGQNVTLSCEQNLNHDAMYWYRQDPGQGLRLIYYSQIVNDFQKGDIAEGYSVSREKKESFPLTVTSAQKNPTAFYLCASSGQGDHSPLHFGNGTRLTVT.

Here the CDR3 reads CASSPRGGELFF. CDR3 in DNA: TGTGCCAGCAGCCCGCGCGGCGGGGAGCTGTTTTTT. This sequence joins TRBV3-1 (or the pseudogene TRBV3-2) and TRBJ2-2; D remains unclear. Deletions cut 4 bases from V and 7 bases from J, with 7 bases between. The CDR3 runs 12 residues. CDR1 is LGHDT and CDR2 is YNNKEL in the germline V gene (reference sequence).

This chain joins TRBV6-1 and TRBJ1-5; a possible D gene is TRBD1 (5 bases). Germline CDR1 is MNHNS and CDR2 is SASEGT. The CDR3 extends over 18 amino acids. V was pared by 0 bases and J by 2 bases, with 17 bases between. The CDR3 region is CASSEAVGGTYGNQPQHF. The CDR3 nucleotides read TGTGCCAGCAGTGAAGCGGTGGGGGGAACGTACGGCAATCAGCCCCAGCATTTT.